One sample yielded the 5 T cell receptor beta chains listed below, sequenced in a study of blood T cell repertoires in COVID-19. Only in-frame clones appear in the TCRdb table, and some are missing; sequencing was by immunoSEQ multiplex PCR. The sample holds over 90,000 clones; 87% are singletons and the top ten take about 6.3%. The sequencing sample was made of peripheral blood. The source is a human donor in a cohort sampled during active COVID-19.

The J gene is TRBJ2-7, the V gene TRBV7-9, with TRBD2 identical over 8 bases. Germline CDR1 is SEHNR and CDR2 is FQNEAQ (reference sequence). J was trimmed by 7 bases and V by 1 base; bases with no gene match: 6. The CDR3 extends over 14 amino acids. The CDR3 region is CASSLGSGTSEQYF. The CDR3 DNA follows: TGTGCCAGCAGCTTAGGGTCCGGGACTAGTGAGCAGTACTTC.

This chain uses TRBV24-1 with TRBJ2-3; 9 bases agree with TRBD1. Germline trimming cut 9 bases from V and 4 bases from J; bases unmatched to any gene: 7. Germline loops: CDR1 KGHDR, CDR2 SFDVKD. This CDR3 region has 14 residues. The CDR3 region has the DNA TGTGCCACCTCGACAGGGGGGTCCGCAGATACGCAGTATTTT. Protein sequence: CATSTGGSADTQYF.

The rearrangement joins TRBV27 to TRBJ2-6; 9 nucleotides align to TRBD2. Germline V CDR1 and CDR2: MNHEY, SMNVEV (reference sequence). The V segment lost 6 bases and the J segment 2 bases; nucleotides outside the gene matches: 14. The length of the CDR3 is 19 residues. CDR3: CASSSLLLAGGPGANVLTF. The CDR3 DNA is TGTGCCAGCAGCTCCCTCCTACTGGCGGGAGGGCCTGGGGCCAACGTCCTGACTTTC.

The chain has TRBV28 and TRBJ2-5, with 7 nucleotides matching TRBD2. V lost 2 bases and J lost 9; bases outside the gene matches: 9. CDR1 is MDHEN and CDR2 is SYDVKM in the germline V gene. The CDR3 contains 14 residues. CDR3 in amino acids: CASSLAGYGRPQYF. The CDR3 coding sequence is TGTGCCAGCAGTTTAGCAGGGTACGGGAGGCCCCAGTACTTC.

V gene TRBV2 combines with J gene TRBJ1-3; TRBD1 might be the D (5 bases). This CDR3 has 12 residues. V lost 8 bases and J lost 4, with 9 bases in between. Germline lookup yields CDR1 SNHLY and CDR2 FYNNEI. CDR3 in amino acids: CASRQGGNTIYF. The CDR3 DNA follows: TGTGCCAGCCGGCAGGGAGGAAACACCATATATTTT.